The clone carrying this TCR beta chain appeared a single time. Antigen specificity is unknown. These data belong to a study of T cell clones after liver transplantation. Across the whole study: Three of eight recipients were HCV-positive; others had non-autoimmune, non-viral indications.

The germline gives CDR1 MGHDK, CDR2 SYGVNS. V gave up 2 bases and J gave up 4 bases; unmatched junction bases: 8. The CDR3 length is 16 residues. Study-level results: In 5 of 8 subjects, circulating graft-donor-reactive CD4 TCRbeta sequences fell significantly after transplant.

The data were produced by immunoSEQ multiplex PCR, yet TCRdb's version contains in-frame clones alone and is incomplete. Among tens of thousands of clones, over 70% were seen once, and the ten largest hold about 15%. The gene calls are TRBV25-1 and TRBJ2-5, with 9 nucleotides matching TRBD1. The TCR was taken from a human donor who received a liver transplant. The sample consisted of CD4+ T cells from blood, taken before liver transplant. The CDR3 is CASSEGGGGQGETQYF. CDR3 sequence (DNA): TGTGCCAGCAGTGAAGGTGGTGGGGGACAGGGAGAGACCCAGTACTTC.